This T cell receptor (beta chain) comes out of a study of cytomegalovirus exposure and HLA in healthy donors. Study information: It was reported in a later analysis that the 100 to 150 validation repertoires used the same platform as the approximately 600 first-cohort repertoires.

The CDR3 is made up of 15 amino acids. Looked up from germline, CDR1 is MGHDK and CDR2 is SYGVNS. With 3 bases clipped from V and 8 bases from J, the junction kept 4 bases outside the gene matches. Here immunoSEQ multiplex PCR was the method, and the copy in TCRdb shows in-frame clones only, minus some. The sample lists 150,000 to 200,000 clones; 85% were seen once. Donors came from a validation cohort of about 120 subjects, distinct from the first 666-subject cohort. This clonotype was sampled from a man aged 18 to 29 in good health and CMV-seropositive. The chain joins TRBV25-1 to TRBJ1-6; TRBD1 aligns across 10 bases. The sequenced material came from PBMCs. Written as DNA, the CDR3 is TGTGCCAGCAGTGAGGTGACAGGGGGCGATTCACCCCTCCACTTT. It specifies CASSEVTGGDSPLHF.